The 28 T cell receptor beta chains below come from one sample, sequenced in a study of vaccination effects on CD4 cells after COVID-19 (dated by TCRdb to between 2021 and 2022). In the ViraFEST assay, PBMC were stimulated with viral peptide pools, and TCR sequencing was then used to find antigen-specific CD4+ T cell clonotypes based on their expansion. After less than eleven days of culture, CD4+ T cells were isolated with the EasySep CD4+ T cell isolation kit. Each participant received two doses of an mRNA SARS-CoV-2 vaccine, either BNT162b2 or mRNA-1273. The receptor library was made with the immunoSEQ multiplex PCR assay. The clones in this table, taken by TCRdb from immuneACCESS, are in-frame only. Not every clone is retained; where verified, under half of the shortfall comes from an unresolved V gene, and the cause of the rest is unknown. Across this sample there are more than 13,000 clones, with roughly 70% seen only once. Together, the top ten hold 20% to 25% of the sample.

No cognate antigen is known for these TCRs. The sequencing here drew on CD4+ T cells from PBMCs cultured with HCoV-NL63 spike peptides, taken after COVID-19 vaccination. This sample's cell subset or site label indicates: HCoV-NL63 spike overlapping peptide pool stimulation. The origin of the receptors is a human donor who received a COVID-19 vaccine.

V gene TRBV12-5 combines with J gene TRBJ2-7, with D possibly called TRBD1 or TRBD2 (5 bases each). The CDR3 is made up of 14 amino acids. V was trimmed by 5 bases and J by 1 base, leaving 12 bases between them. Germline lookup yields CDR1 LGHNT and CDR2 FRNRAP. In nucleotides, the CDR3 is TGTGCTAGTGGTCTGGGACGCAAATCCTACGAGCAGTACTTC. This codes for CASGLGRKSYEQYF.

The genes are TRBV5-1 and TRBJ2-1; possibly TRBD1 for D (5 bases). This CDR3 spans 13 amino acids. Germline V gene lookup returns CDR1 SGHRS and CDR2 YFSETQ. The V end was cut by 2 bases, the J end by 3 bases, with 6 bases between. CDR3 residues: CASSLDSYNEQFF. The CDR3 nucleotides are TGCGCCAGCAGCTTAGACAGCTACAATGAGCAGTTCTTC.

This chain joins TRBV18 and TRBJ2-2, with D maybe TRBD2 (5 bases). The CDR3 length is 16 residues. Germline-derived CDR1 and CDR2 are KGHSH and LQKENI. The ends were cut back, 3 bases at V and 0 bases at J, with 11 bases in the middle. As DNA, the CDR3 is TGTGCCAGCTCACCTCGGGCCGGGGCGAACACCGGGGAGCTGTTTTTT. Encoded protein: CASSPRAGANTGELFF.

The genes are TRBV18 and TRBJ1-2; TRBD1 aligns across 7 bases. CDR3 length: 13 residues. The V segment lost 4 bases and the J segment 5 bases; nucleotides outside the gene matches: 4. CDR1 KGHSH and CDR2 LQKENI come from the germline V gene. CDR3 loop: CASSLGQDYGYTF. The CDR3 DNA is TGTGCCAGCTCACTAGGACAGGATTATGGCTACACCTTC.

The chain's CDR3 is CASCRETGELFF. The CDR3 DNA reads as TGTGCCAGCTGCAGGGAAACCGGGGAGCTGTTTTTT. The gene calls are TRBV7-2 and TRBJ2-2; D may be TRBD1 (5 bases). CDR3 length: 12 residues. V lost 8 bases to trimming and J lost 5 bases, with 9 bases between them. Germline CDR1 SGHTA, CDR2 FQGNSA.

The V and J genes are TRBV6-5 and TRBJ2-7; D remains unclear. The V end was cut by 6 bases, the J end by 6 bases, with 18 bases between. CDR3 length: 14 amino acids. CDR1 and CDR2 (germline): MNHEY, SVGAGI. The CDR3 protein is CASSQTVLLGEQYF. The CDR3 coding sequence is TGTGCCAGCAGCCAGACGGTGCTCTTAGGCGAGCAGTACTTC.

This chain joins TRBV12-5 and TRBJ2-3, with TRBD1 matching 8 bases. Germline values: CDR1 LGHNT, CDR2 FRNRAP. The CDR3 extends over 14 amino acids. J gave up 1 base and V 8 bases, and 5 bases lay outside the gene matches. The CDR3 sequence is CASIKTGGTDTQYF. In DNA form, the CDR3 reads TGTGCTAGTATAAAGACAGGGGGCACAGATACGCAGTATTTT.

The chain has TRBV19 and TRBJ1-4; D might be TRBD1 (6 bases). Germline V lookup: CDR1 LNHDA, CDR2 SQIVND (reference sequence). Trimming cost V 6 bases and J 3 bases, with 17 bases left between them. The CDR3 runs to 16 residues. CDR3 sequence: CASRRLQGRANEKLFF. The CDR3 region has the DNA TGTGCCAGTAGACGCCTCCAGGGGAGGGCTAATGAAAAACTGTTTTTT.

The chain combines TRBV7-2 with TRBJ1-2; 7 bases map to TRBD1. The junction had 9 bases not matched to a gene; V was cut back by 1 base and J by 7 bases. Germline values: CDR1 SGHTA, CDR2 FQGNSA. This CDR3 has 15 amino acids. DNA for the CDR3: TGTGCCAGCAGCTTAGTCAGGGGGGCGATTCTTGGCTACACCTTC. It specifies CASSLVRGAILGYTF. The full variable domain, rest sourced from reference TRBV7-2 and TRBJ1-2, is GAGVSQSPSNKVTEKGKDVELRCDPISGHTALYWYRQSLGQGLEFLIYFQGNSAPDKSGLPSDRFSAERTGGSVSTLTIQRTQQEDSAVYLCASSLVRGAILGYTFGSGTRLTVV.

The chain combines TRBV7-2 with TRBJ2-7, with no clear D. The germline V and J ends were trimmed by 3 bases and 3 bases, with 6 bases remaining between them. There are 12 residues in the CDR3. Germline-derived CDR1 and CDR2 are SGHTA and FQGNSA. The CDR3 spells CASSFTNYEQYF. CDR3 DNA: TGTGCCAGCAGCTTCACTAACTACGAGCAGTACTTC.

The CDR3 spells CASSDLGIDTQYF. The CDR3 DNA reads as TGTGCCAGCAGTGATCTCGGGATTGATACGCAGTATTTT. J is TRBJ2-3 and V is TRBV2, with a weak D call TRBD2 (5 bases). The CDR3 extends over 13 amino acids. Germline V gene sequence: CDR1 SNHLY, CDR2 FYNNEI. V was clipped by 3 bases and J by 6 bases, with 10 bases between them.

V and J are TRBV19 and TRBJ2-5, with 12 bases that match TRBD2. The J segment lost 10 bases and the V segment lost 2 bases, leaving 20 bases of the junction unmatched. This CDR3 spans 19 amino acids. Germline assignment: CDR1 LNHDA and CDR2 SQIVND (reference sequence). The CDR3 nucleotides read TGTGCCAGTAGTATATTGGAGGGGAGGACTAGCGGGGATAGAATGGGCCAGTACTTC. Translated, it gives CASSILEGRTSGDRMGQYF.

This clone was picked up a small number of times. The gene calls are TRBV30 and TRBJ1-2, with a possible D match to TRBD1 (5 bases). V lost 2 bases to trimming and J lost 2 bases, with 12 bases between them. Per the germline V gene, CDR1 is GTSNPN and CDR2 is SVGIG (reference sequence). The CDR3 sequence is 14 residues long. As DNA, the CDR3 is TGTGCCTGGAGTTACCGGGACGGAAACTATGGCTACACCTTC. Amino acid sequence: CAWSYRDGNYGYTF.

The chain uses TRBV30 and TRBJ2-1; 8 bases are shared with TRBD2. The junction had 11 bases not matched to a gene; V was cut back by 5 bases and J by 2 bases. CDR1 and CDR2 (germline): GTSNPN, SVGIG (reference sequence). This CDR3 has 16 amino acids. The CDR3 nucleotides read TGTGCCTGGGGACGTCGCGGGGGGAGGGCCTACAATGAGCAGTTCTTC. It specifies CAWGRRGGRAYNEQFF.

This chain connects TRBV19 to TRBJ1-1; D not certain. V lost 3 bases, J lost 0 bases, and 5 bases lay in between. The CDR3 sequence is 13 residues long. Germline values: CDR1 LNHDA, CDR2 SQIVND (reference sequence). CDR3 bases: TGTGCCAGTAGTATCACAGTGAACACTGAAGCTTTCTTT. Translation: CASSITVNTEAFF.

The rearrangement links TRBV28 to TRBJ1-5; 7 positions agree with TRBD1. The CDR3 has 15 residues. The trim removed 6 bases at V and 4 bases at J, leaving 9 bases unmatched. Germline values: CDR1 MDHEN, CDR2 SYDVKM. This CDR3 is CASSRLTGNNQPQHF. The CDR3 DNA reads TGTGCCAGCAGCCGCCTGACAGGGAATAATCAGCCCCAGCATTTT.

V gene TRBV10-3 combines with J gene TRBJ2-7; D unclear. CDR3 length: 12 residues. Germline V lookup: CDR1 ENHRY, CDR2 SYGVKD. Trimming took 2 bases from V and 11 from J, leaving 13 bases between them. Written as DNA, the CDR3 is TGTGCCATCAGTGAGGCTCGGAGTCTGGAGTACTTC. Translation: CAISEARSLEYF.

The chain couples TRBV12-5 to TRBJ1-2, with D hard to call. The germline V gene encodes CDR1 LGHNT and CDR2 FRNRAP. The CDR3 has 12 residues. V shed 0 bases and J shed 12 bases, with 11 bases lying between them. The CDR3 loop is CASGLVRTDNTF. CDR3 nucleotide sequence: TGTGCTAGTGGTTTGGTACGGACTGACAACACCTTC.

This chain joins TRBV7-2 and TRBJ1-4, with no clear D. The CDR3 contains 14 residues. The V gene lost 5 bases and the J gene lost 1 base, with 8 bases spanning the gap. Germline V CDR1 and CDR2: SGHTA, FQGNSA. The CDR3: CASSTRGTNEKLFF. CDR3 DNA sequence: TGTGCCAGCAGCACTAGAGGAACTAATGAAAAACTGTTTTTT.

The CDR3 region is CASSWGRDGTEAFF. CDR3 nucleotide sequence: TGTGCCAGCAGTTGGGGCAGGGATGGCACTGAAGCTTTCTTT. The chain recombines TRBV6-5 with TRBJ1-1, with D perhaps matching TRBD1 (5 bases). V lost 4 bases and J lost 4, with 13 bases in between. This CDR3 region has 14 residues. Germline V lookup: CDR1 MNHEY, CDR2 SVGAGI.

A single count supports this clone. V is TRBV5-1 and J is TRBJ2-1; D possibly uses TRBD1 or TRBD2 (6 bases each). V was trimmed by 4 bases and J by 3 bases, leaving 11 bases between them. This CDR3 has 14 amino acids. Germline CDR1 is SGHRS and CDR2 is YFSETQ. The chain's CDR3 is CASSLEGVYNEQFF. The CDR3 DNA reads as TGCGCCAGCAGCCTGGAGGGGGTCTACAATGAGCAGTTCTTC.

The chain recombines TRBV6-5 with TRBJ1-1, with D possibly being TRBD1 (5 bases). The CDR3 sequence is 14 residues long. The germline V gene has CDR1 MNHEY and CDR2 SVGAGI. Between the trimmed V and J ends, which lost 9 bases and 1 base, there was a span of 15 bases. CDR3 sequence: CASRRIGGNTEAFF. CDR3 in DNA: TGTGCCAGTCGCCGGATTGGGGGGAACACTGAAGCTTTCTTT.

This clone was observed a handful of times. The V and J genes are TRBV30 and TRBJ2-7, with D maybe TRBD2 (6 bases). CDR3 length: 12 amino acids. Trimming cost V 2 bases and J 3 bases, with 8 bases left between them. Germline V CDR1 and CDR2: GTSNPN, SVGIG (reference sequence). CDR3 in amino acids: CAWSRRDYEQYF. CDR3 in DNA: TGTGCCTGGAGTAGGAGGGACTACGAGCAGTACTTC.

The chain has TRBV25-1 and TRBJ1-1, with a possible D match to TRBD1 (5 bases). V lost 6 bases and J lost 1, with 12 bases in between. This CDR3 is built from 14 residues. Germline V CDR1 and CDR2: MGHDK, SYGVNS. In nucleotides, the CDR3 is TGTGCCAGCAGGGCCGTAGGGGCGAACACTGAAGCTTTCTTT. Its translation is CASRAVGANTEAFF. Based on the CDR3 plus reference TRBV25-1 and TRBJ1-1, the full variable domain is EADIYQTPRYLVIGTGKKITLECSQTMGHDKMYWYQQDPGMELHLIHYSYGVNSTEKGDLSSESTVSRIRTEHFPLTLESARPSHTSQYLCASRAVGANTEAFFGQGTRLTVV.

The CDR3 loop reads CASSTPYKQFF. The CDR3 region has the DNA TGTGCCAGCAGTACGCCCTACAAGCAGTTCTTC. The chain combines TRBV12-3 or TRBV12-4 with TRBJ2-1, with D uncertain. V was trimmed by 5 bases and J by 11 bases, leaving 10 bases between them. This CDR3 region has 11 residues.

The CDR3 loop is CASKTRVVSYEQYF. CDR3 sequence (DNA): TGTGCCAGCAAGACTAGGGTCGTCTCCTACGAGCAGTACTTC. The chain employs TRBV2 and TRBJ2-7; possible D gene TRBD2, 6 bases. CDR1 and CDR2 (germline): SNHLY, FYNNEI. The CDR3 consists of 14 residues. V lost 7 bases and J 0 bases, leaving 13 bases between the germline ends.

V and J are TRBV12-3 or TRBV12-4 and TRBJ1-5; no clear D gene. V gave up 6 bases and J gave up 2 bases, with 8 bases separating them. CDR3 length: 13 residues. The CDR3, as DNA: TGTGCCAGCAGCGCGGTAGGCAATCAGCCCCAGCATTTT. Protein product: CASSAVGNQPQHF.

In its sample, this clone was seen once. This chain connects TRBV27 to TRBJ1-2, with TRBD1 matching over 10 bases. The germline CDR1 and CDR2 sequences are MNHEY and SMNVEV (reference sequence). Germline trimming cut 2 bases from V and 3 bases from J; bases unmatched to any gene: 0. This CDR3 has 14 amino acids. The CDR3 sequence is CASSLGTGDYGYTF. The CDR3 DNA reads TGTGCCAGCAGTTTAGGGACAGGGGACTATGGCTACACCTTC.